The present TCR beta chain was sequenced within a study of cytomegalovirus exposure and HLA in healthy donors. Study in general: As an earlier analysis found, 150 million to 200 million T cells yielded 95 million to 130 million unique TCR beta sequences. Study-level findings and limits: A later analysis found that most CMV-associated TCR beta chains appeared HLA-restricted. It has been reported that TCR beta sequences accurately predicted the HLA-A and HLA-B alleles of most subjects.

Primers included in the PCR were 60 Vbeta and 13 Jbeta primers. The data were produced by immunoSEQ multiplex PCR, yet TCRdb's version contains in-frame clones alone and is incomplete. This sample has 100,000 to 150,000 clones, with roughly 83% found just once. Trimming removed 6 bases from V and 6 bases from J, with 14 bases in between. Germline loops: CDR1 MNHEY, CDR2 SVGAGI. The CDR3 consists of 13 residues. As for this clone: Its specificity is not known.

The TCR originated in a man aged 18 to 29 in good health and CMV-seropositive. Material for sequencing was PBMCs. The chain uses TRBV6-5 and TRBJ1-1, with TRBD1 as a possible D gene (6 bases). This chain's CDR3 is CASSPQGYSEAFF. DNA for the CDR3: TGTGCCAGCAGCCCCCAGGGGTATTCTGAAGCTTTCTTT.